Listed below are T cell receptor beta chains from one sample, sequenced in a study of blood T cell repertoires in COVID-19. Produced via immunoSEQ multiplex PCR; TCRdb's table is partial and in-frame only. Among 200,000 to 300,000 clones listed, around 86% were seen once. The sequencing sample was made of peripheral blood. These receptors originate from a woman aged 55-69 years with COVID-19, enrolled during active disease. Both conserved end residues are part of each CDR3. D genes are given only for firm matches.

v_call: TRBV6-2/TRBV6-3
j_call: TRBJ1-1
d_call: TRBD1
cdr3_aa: CASSLQGASTEAFF

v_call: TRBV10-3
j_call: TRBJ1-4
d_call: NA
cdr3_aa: CAIKDSEEKLFF

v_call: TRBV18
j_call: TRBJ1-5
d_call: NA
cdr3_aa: CASSPLNRAQPQHF

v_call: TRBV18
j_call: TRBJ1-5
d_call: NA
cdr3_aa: CASSPWGGPNQPQHF

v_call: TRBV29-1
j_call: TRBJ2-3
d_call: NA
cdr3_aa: CSVVRQSHTDTQYF

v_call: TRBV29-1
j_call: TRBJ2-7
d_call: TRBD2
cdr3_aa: CSVEGLAGEQYF

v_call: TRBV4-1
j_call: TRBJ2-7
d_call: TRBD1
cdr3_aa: CASSRGQGIQGEQYF

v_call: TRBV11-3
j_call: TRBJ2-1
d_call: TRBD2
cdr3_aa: CASSLRTSVSYNEQFF

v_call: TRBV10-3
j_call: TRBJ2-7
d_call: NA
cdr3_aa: CAISESRLGQAAGYEQYF

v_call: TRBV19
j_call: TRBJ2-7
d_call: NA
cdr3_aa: CASSRDTSYEQYF

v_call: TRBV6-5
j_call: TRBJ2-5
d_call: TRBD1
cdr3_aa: CASRDRGIEETQYF

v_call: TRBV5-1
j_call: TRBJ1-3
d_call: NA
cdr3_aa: CASSQAGTGLSGNTIYF

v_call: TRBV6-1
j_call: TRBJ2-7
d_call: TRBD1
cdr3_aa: CASSETRWTGPYEQYF

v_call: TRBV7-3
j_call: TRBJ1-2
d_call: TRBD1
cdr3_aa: CASSQGGVGYTF

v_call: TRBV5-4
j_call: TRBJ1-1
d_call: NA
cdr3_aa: CASSLVGRAAFF

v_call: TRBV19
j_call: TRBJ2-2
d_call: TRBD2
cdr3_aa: CASSISGLALNTGELFF

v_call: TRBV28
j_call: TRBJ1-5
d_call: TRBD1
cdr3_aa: CASSLLGQGRWGNQPQHF

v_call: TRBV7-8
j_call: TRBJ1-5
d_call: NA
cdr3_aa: CASSLSGYDGQPQHF

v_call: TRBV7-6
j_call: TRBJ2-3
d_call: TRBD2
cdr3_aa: CASSRRTSGISTDTQYF

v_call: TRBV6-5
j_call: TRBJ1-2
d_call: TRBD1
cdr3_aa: CASSSHRGRANGYTF

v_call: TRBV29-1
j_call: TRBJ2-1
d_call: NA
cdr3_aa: CSVSAGIGEQFF

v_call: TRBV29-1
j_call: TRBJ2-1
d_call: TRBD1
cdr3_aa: CSGGQHNEQFF